This T cell receptor (beta chain) originates from a study of cytomegalovirus exposure and HLA in healthy donors. General study points: In a later analysis, TCR beta V- and J-gene trimming showed a link to a missense DCLRE1C variant. What a later analysis showed was that several of the most significant clusters appeared linked to common viral pathogens. For cytomegalovirus status, the classifier reportedly gave diagnoses with high specificity and sensitivity. In an earlier analysis, about 87% or about 30%: the productive usage of most TCR beta V segments.

CDR3 size: 15 residues. The germline CDR1 and CDR2 sequences are PRHDT and FYEKMQ (reference sequence). V was clipped by 2 bases and J by 6 bases; unmatched bases: 4. Note on this clone: Antigen specificity is unknown.

Primers included in the PCR were 60 Vbeta and 13 Jbeta primers. Assay used: immunoSEQ multiplex PCR; TCRdb lists only in-frame clones, some missing. Found here are fewer than 350,000 clones, 70% to 90% of them singletons; the top ten hold roughly 2.3%. This receptor was obtained from a woman aged 18-29 years in good health and CMV-seronegative. The source material was PBMCs. The chain recombines TRBV13 with TRBJ2-1, with TRBD2 matching 10 bases. This chain's CDR3 is CASSLRAGGLNEQFF. The CDR3 DNA reads TGTGCCAGCAGCTTAAGAGCGGGGGGGCTCAATGAGCAGTTCTTC.